These 7 T cell receptor beta chains share one sample of origin, sequenced in a study of blood T cell repertoires in COVID-19. Generated by immunoSEQ multiplex PCR, the TCRdb table keeps only in-frame clones and is missing some. In the table there are some 130,000 clones, over 60% of which are singletons. The material sequenced was peripheral blood. These TCRs come from a woman aged 70 to 79 with acute or convalescent COVID-19.

This clone was counted a few times. V usage is TRBV5-4 and J usage is TRBJ2-5, with TRBD2 matching 11 bases. The CDR3 has 16 amino acids. With V trimmed by 0 bases and J by 3 bases, 4 bases remained unmatched. The germline CDR1 and CDR2 sequences are SGHNT and YYREEE (reference sequence). CDR3 protein: CASSLGLAGSKETQYF. The CDR3 region has the DNA TGTGCCAGCAGCTTGGGACTAGCGGGAAGCAAAGAGACCCAGTACTTC.

The sample holds a few counts of this clone. The chain carries TRBV5-1 and TRBJ1-6; D gene unclear. V lost 4 bases, J lost 7 bases, and 12 bases lay in between. The CDR3 totals 14 residues. CDR1 and CDR2 from the germline V gene are SGHRS and YFSETQ. The CDR3 spells CASSPTGTNSPLHF. The DNA of the CDR3 is TGCGCCAGCAGCCCCACGGGTACAAATTCACCCCTCCACTTT.

V is TRBV6-4 and J is TRBJ2-5; TRBD1 might be the D (6 bases). The CDR3 totals 13 residues. V lost 3 bases, J lost 5 bases, and 10 bases lay in between. CDR1 MRHNA and CDR2 SNTAGT come from the germline V gene. The CDR3 loop is CASSEGQGETQYF. The CDR3 bases are TGTGCCAGCAGTGAGGGGCAGGGGGAGACCCAGTACTTC.

For the CDR3, the DNA is TGTGCCAGCAGAAAGACGGGTGGGACAGGTACAGATACGCAGTATTTT. This translates into CASRKTGGTGTDTQYF. The V gene is TRBV5-4, the J gene TRBJ2-3, with 8 bases fitting TRBD1. V lost 5 bases, J lost 3 bases, and 11 bases stayed unmatched. CDR1 is SGHNT and CDR2 is YYREEE in the germline V gene (reference sequence). The CDR3 is 16 amino acids.

The V call is TRBV27, the J call TRBJ2-2, with D possibly TRBD1 on 6 matching bases. Germline V gene sequence: CDR1 MNHEY, CDR2 SMNVEV (reference sequence). The CDR3 covers 15 residues. Trimming shortened V by 4 bases and J by 4 bases, and 13 bases separated the two germline ends. CDR3 DNA: TGTGCCAGCAGTTACGTGACAGGTGTCACCGGGGAGCTGTTTTTT. It encodes CASSYVTGVTGELFF.

V is TRBV3-1 (or the pseudogene TRBV3-2) and J is TRBJ1-5, with D hard to call. Deletions cut 0 bases from V and 1 base from J, with 7 bases between. CDR1 and CDR2 (germline): LGHDT, YNNKEL (reference sequence). The CDR3 is made up of 15 amino acids. In DNA form, the CDR3 reads TGTGCCAGCAGCCAAGATTCAGGAAGCAATCAGCCCCAGCATTTT. It codes for CASSQDSGSNQPQHF.

This sequence joins TRBV27 and TRBJ2-5, with a weak D call TRBD2 (6 bases). Looked up from germline, CDR1 is MNHEY and CDR2 is SMNVEV (reference sequence). The CDR3 runs to 15 residues. V lost 1 base and J lost 3, with 12 bases in between. This CDR3 is CASSLYAGTEETQYF. The CDR3 nucleotides read TGTGCCAGCAGTTTATACGCGGGGACCGAAGAGACCCAGTACTTC.